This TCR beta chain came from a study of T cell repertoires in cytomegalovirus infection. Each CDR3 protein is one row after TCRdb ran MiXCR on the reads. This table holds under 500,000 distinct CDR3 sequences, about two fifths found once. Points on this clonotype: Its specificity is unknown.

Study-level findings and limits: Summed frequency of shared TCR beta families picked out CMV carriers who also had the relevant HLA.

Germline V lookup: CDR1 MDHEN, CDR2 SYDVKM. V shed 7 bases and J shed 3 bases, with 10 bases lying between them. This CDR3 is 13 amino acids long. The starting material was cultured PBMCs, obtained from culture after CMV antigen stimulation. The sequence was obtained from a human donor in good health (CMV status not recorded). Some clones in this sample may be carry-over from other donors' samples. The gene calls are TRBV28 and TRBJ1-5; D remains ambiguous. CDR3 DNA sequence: TGTGCCAGCAAATCCCCTGTCAATCAGCCCCAGCATTTT. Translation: CASKSPVNQPQHF. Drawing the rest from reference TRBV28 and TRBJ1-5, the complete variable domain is DVKVTQSSRYLVKRTGEKVFLECVQDMDHENMFWYRQDPGLGLRLIYFSYDVKMKEKGDIPEGYSVSREKKERFSLILESASTNQTSMYLCASKSPVNQPQHFGDGTRLSIL.